The clone carrying this T cell receptor (beta chain) was seen many times. Its specificity is not known. Via MiXCR, TCRdb re-called the reads, giving one row per CDR3 protein. The data contain fewer than 250,000 distinct CDR3 sequences, 10% to 15% of them singletons. The CDR3 runs 16 residues. J was trimmed by 1 base and V by 5 bases; bases with no gene match: 8. The germline gives CDR1 SGHTA, CDR2 FQGNSA. This specimen belongs to a study of T cell repertoires in cytomegalovirus infection. Study at large: In public TCR beta signatures, there were indications of both CMV infection and matching HLA type.

General study findings and limits: Predominance within the ex vivo response was attributable to HLA-C-restricted CMV-specific TCR beta clonotypes. Of the TCR beta families, the public ones yielded a cumulative frequency that identified carriers of CMV plus the relevant HLA.

The origin of this receptor is a human donor in good health (CMV status not recorded). Some clones in this sample may be carry-over from other donors' samples. This rearrangement joins TRBV7-2 to TRBJ2-5; 9 bases match TRBD2. What was sequenced was PBMCs. CDR3 DNA: TGTGCCAGCAGCAAGCGCGGGCGGGAGGGCCAAGAGACCCAGTACTTC. This gives the protein CASSKRGREGQETQYF.